A selection of T cell receptor beta chains follows, all from one sample in a study of graft-versus-host responses after intestinal transplantation. These receptors' targets are unknown. Produced via immunoSEQ multiplex PCR; TCRdb's table is partial and in-frame only. The table has over 100,000 clones, 80% to 95% seen once. Sequenced material: unstimulated CD4+ T cells sorted from spleen or lymph node cells, taken before intestinal transplant. The receptors originated from a human donor who received an intestinal transplant. Each CDR3 is given with its conserved first and last residue. The D gene is left open where the match is weak. Clone size is not always given. Where it is, it says once, few, many or a class for expanded clones.

>.|TRBJ2-3|.|16|TRBV7-2
TGTGCCAGCACCTTAGGGGGAGCGGCTAGCACAGATACGCAGTATTTT
CASTLGGAASTDTQYF
>.|TRBJ2-1|.|12|TRBV30
TGTGCCTGGAGGCTAGTCAGCAATGAGCAGTTCTTC
CAWRLVSNEQFF
>.|TRBJ2-2|.|13|TRBV5-1
TGCGCCAGCAGCTTTGGCGATACCGGGGAGCTGTTTTTT
CASSFGDTGELFF
>TRBD1|TRBJ2-1|.|15|TRBV5-6
TGTGCCAGCAGCTTTTGGACAGGGTTTGTCAATGAGCAGTTCTTC
CASSFWTGFVNEQFF
>TRBD1|TRBJ2-7|.|15|TRBV7-8
TGTGCCAGCAGCTTAGAACAGGGGAACTCCTACGAGCAGTACTTC
CASSLEQGNSYEQYF
>.|TRBJ1-5|.|14|TRBV28
TGTGCCAGCAGTTTAGGGACTAAATATCAGCCCCAGCATTTT
CASSLGTKYQPQHF
>.|TRBJ1-2|few|15|TRBV27
TGTGCCAGCAGTTCCCTCCAACGCGGGGTCCATGGCTACACCTTC
CASSSLQRGVHGYTF
>.|TRBJ2-3|.|15|TRBV5-4
TGTGCCAGCAGCTTGGATGGGGGGAACACAGATACGCAGTATTTT
CASSLDGGNTDTQYF
>TRBD1|TRBJ1-5|.|13|TRBV5-1
TGCGCCAGCAGCCCGACAGGGCGGGAGCCCCAGCATTTT
CASSPTGREPQHF
>.|TRBJ2-4|.|11|TRBV30
TGTGCCTGGAGCCTACTAGGCATTCAGTACTTC
CAWSLLGIQYF
>.|TRBJ2-7|.|14|TRBV18
TGTGCCAGCTCAGCTCAACAGGTTTCCTACGAGCAGTACTTC
CASSAQQVSYEQYF
>.|TRBJ2-5|.|13|TRBV23-1
TGCGCCATCGATAGGGGTACGCAAGAGACCCAGTACTTC
CAIDRGTQETQYF
>.|TRBJ2-7|.|13|TRBV6-1
TGTGCCAGCCCCACGGATTCTCAATACGAGCAGTACTTC
CASPTDSQYEQYF
>TRBD2|TRBJ2-7|.|18|TRBV5-6
TGTGCCAGCAGCTTCGTGACTAGCGGGTCTCTACGAGTCTTGAAACAGTACTTC
CASSFVTSGSLRVLKQYF
>.|TRBJ1-1|.|12|TRBV4-2
TGTGCCAGCAGCCAAGGGAGAACTGAAGCTTTCTTT
CASSQGRTEAFF
>.|TRBJ1-3|.|15|TRBV5-1
TGCGCCAGCAGCTTGGATGGGGGGCTCGGAAACACCATATATTTT
CASSLDGGLGNTIYF
>TRBD2|TRBJ2-3|.|18|TRBV5-4
TGTGCCAGCAGCTTATTGGTGCTAGCGGGAGAGGGAATGGATACGCAGTATTTT
CASSLLVLAGEGMDTQYF